Described below is a single T cell receptor (beta chain) sequence and its context. No cognate antigen has been identified for it. One end of the junction is discordant with germline, which a read error may explain. These data come from a study of CD8+CD57+ T cells in acquired aplastic anemia (dated by TCRdb to 2017 to 2018). Regarding the research as a whole: A mean of about 3.2 ug of DNA, ranging from 0.2 to 27.4 ug, was extracted from sorted CD4+ and CD8+ cells. A CD8+CD57+ expansion meant a frequency higher than the mean frequency seen in healthy subjects.

Points the paper makes about the study in general: Roughly 30 CD8+ CDR3 sequences were found to be shared between patients and controls, but these sequences appeared to be highly expressed in patients and within the immunodominant clones of the patients. No significant difference in CD8+ Simpson's diversity was found between patients and healthy controls (P=0.060).

Profiling of TCR beta VDJ combinations and CDR3 sequences used genomic DNA as the template. An Illumina HiSeq 2000 was the platform used for TCR repertoire sequencing. On the authors' methods: TRBV/TRBJ rearrangement plots, CDR3 size and DJ length profiles, and Simpson's diversity index were used to assess repertoires. Whichever DNA sequence was most abundant in the deep sequencing data was defined as the immunodominant clone. CDR3 amino acid sequences were screened for sharing across subjects and compared with published repertoires and the VDJdb database. TCRdb itself trimmed the public reads at Q25 with fastp, ran MiXCR and retained productive beta chains. Rows with one shared CDR3 protein collapse into an entry with the most common genes and DNA. The V and J calls and clone size come from TCRdb's table, not from the authors' own analysis. The sample yields roughly 250,000 distinct CDR3 sequences; 82% were counted once. Of the sample, around 40% is held by the ten largest clones.

The patients picked for sequencing were ones in whom flow cytometry had shown an expansion of CD8+CD57+ cells. Every patient had severe acquired aplastic anemia, diagnosed using the International Study of Aplastic Anemia and Agranulocytosis and Camitta criteria. Patients had received no therapy at the time of blood sampling. In the study, sorted CD4+ and CD8+ blood T cells from patients with severe aplastic anemia and from healthy subjects underwent deep sequencing of TCR repertoires. Patients were enrolled under clinicaltrials.gov protocols 00001620, 01623167, 00001397, 00071045, 00081523 and 00961064 in the USA. Ficoll-Paque density gradient centrifugation was used to isolate peripheral blood mononuclear cells. Before DNA extraction, CD4+ and CD8+ T cells were sorted with FACS or magnetic beads. CDR1 SGDLS and CDR2 YYNGEE were looked up in the germline V gene. The CDR3 runs 14 amino acids, cysteine and phenylalanine included. Only CDR3 DNA remains: 42 bases, in frame from the first base.

This receptor was identified in a human donor with aplastic anemia. The V and J genes are TRBV9 and TRBJ2-3; possibly the D gene is TRBD2, per 6 matching bases. The specimen was sorted CD4+, CD8+, or CD8+CD57+ T cells (not recorded which) from PBMCs. The CDR3 corresponds to CASSLEDYPLVHNF. The nucleotides read TGTGCCAGCAGCTTAGAGGACTATCCCCTGGTGCACAATTTT.